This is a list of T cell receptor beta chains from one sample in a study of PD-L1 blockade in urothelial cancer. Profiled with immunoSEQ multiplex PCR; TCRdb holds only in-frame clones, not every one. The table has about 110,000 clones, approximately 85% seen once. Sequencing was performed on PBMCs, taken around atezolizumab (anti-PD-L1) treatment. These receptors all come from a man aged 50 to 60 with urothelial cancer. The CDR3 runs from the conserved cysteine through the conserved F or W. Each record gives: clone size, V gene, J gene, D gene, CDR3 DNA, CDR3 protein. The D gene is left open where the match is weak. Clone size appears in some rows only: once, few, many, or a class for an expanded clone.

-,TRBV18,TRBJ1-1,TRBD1,TGTGCCAGCTCACTCGACAGCGGACAGGGTCGGGGTAGAAGGGGTGAAGCTTTCTTT,CASSLDSGQGRGRRGEAFF
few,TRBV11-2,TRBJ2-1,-,TGTGCCAGCAGATCTTTGGGCTACTTCTCTCATGAGCAGTTCTTC,CASRSLGYFSHEQFF
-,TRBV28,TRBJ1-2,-,TGTGCCAGCATGAGACAAGACTATGGCTACACCTTC,CASMRQDYGYTF
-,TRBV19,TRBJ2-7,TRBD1,TGTGCCAGTAGGGAATGGACCGGGACAGCTTACGAGCAGTACTTC,CASREWTGTAYEQYF
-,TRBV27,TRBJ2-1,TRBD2,TGTGCCAGCACCATTAGCGGGAACAATGAGCAGTTCTTC,CASTISGNNEQFF
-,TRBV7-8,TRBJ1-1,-,TGTGCCAGCAGCTTAGTGGAGTCCGGGAACACTGAAGCTTTCTTT,CASSLVESGNTEAFF
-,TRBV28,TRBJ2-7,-,TGTGCCAGCAGTCCCAGGGGAATAGGACGGAGCTCCTACGAGCAGTACTTC,CASSPRGIGRSSYEQYF
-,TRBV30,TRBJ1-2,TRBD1,TGTGCCTGGAGAGAGGGACAGGGGCGCAACTATGGCTACACCTTC,CAWREGQGRNYGYTF
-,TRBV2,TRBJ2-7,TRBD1,TGTGCCAGCAGTGCAACTGGGACAGGGGTTTCCGAGCAGTACTTC,CASSATGTGVSEQYF
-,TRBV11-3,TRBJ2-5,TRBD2,TGTGCCAGCAGCTCCACCGAGACTAGCGGGAGGGCAGAGACCCAGTACTTC,CASSSTETSGRAETQYF
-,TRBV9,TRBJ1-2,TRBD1,TGTGCCAGCACCCACAGGGGGATGGATGGCTACACCTTC,CASTHRGMDGYTF
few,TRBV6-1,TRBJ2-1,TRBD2,TGTGCCAGCAGCCGGACTAGCGGGGCCAATGAGCAGTTCTTC,CASSRTSGANEQFF